Listed here are 3 T cell receptor beta chains from one sample, sequenced in a study of cytotoxic CD8 clonotypes in ibrutinib-treated CLL. The method was immunoSEQ multiplex PCR; TCRdb's version includes in-frame clones alone and lacks a portion of them. The repertoire consists of roughly 250,000 clones, with less than 75% occurring once and the leading ten covering just over 15%. The specimen comprised PBMCs, sampled after 24 months of ibrutinib treatment. These receptors all come from a human donor with chronic lymphocytic leukemia.

CDR3 sequence: CATIPGRTEAFF. The CDR3 DNA reads as TGTGCCACCATTCCAGGGCGAACTGAAGCTTTCTTT. V and J are TRBV28 and TRBJ1-1, with D maybe TRBD1 (5 bases). CDR1 and CDR2 (germline): MDHEN, SYDVKM. The V gene lost 10 bases and the J gene lost 5 bases, with 14 bases spanning the gap. The CDR3 is 12 residues long.

The CDR3 loop reads CASMDRVYEQYF. The CDR3 DNA sequence: TGTGCCAGTATGGACAGGGTCTACGAGCAGTACTTC. The rearrangement links TRBV27 to TRBJ2-7; TRBD1 agrees at 8 bases. The V and J ends lost 9 bases and 3 bases, in that order; junction bases with no gene match: 4. Germline V gene lookup returns CDR1 MNHEY and CDR2 SMNVEV (reference sequence). This CDR3 contains 12 residues.

The V call is TRBV5-1, the J call TRBJ2-7; no definite D call. Deletions cut 4 bases from V and 5 bases from J, with 16 bases between. Per germline, CDR1 SGHRS and CDR2 YFSETQ. The CDR3 extends over 14 amino acids. The CDR3 DNA follows: TGCGCCAGCAGCGCGTGGGGTTCTGTCAACGAGCAGTACTTC. Protein sequence: CASSAWGSVNEQYF. Complete variable domain (other parts from reference TRBV5-1 and TRBJ2-7): KAGVTQTPRYLIKTRGQQVTLSCSPISGHRSVSWYQQTPGQGLQFLFEYFSETQRNKGNFPGRFSGRQFSNSRSEMNVSTLELGDSALYLCASSAWGSVNEQYFGPGTRLTVT.